Below, one T cell receptor (beta chain) is given with its context. Its antigen is as yet unknown. Reverse transcription of all isolated RNA meant that expressed TCRB transcripts were sequenced. Here immunoSEQ multiplex PCR was the method, and the copy in TCRdb shows in-frame clones only, minus some. In the table there are around 250,000 clones, roughly an eighth of which are singletons. This specimen belongs to a study of beta chain features in type 1 diabetes. This CDR3 contains 14 residues. Germline-derived CDR1 and CDR2 are SGDLS and YYNGEE. The J segment lost 4 bases and the V segment lost 6 bases, leaving 7 bases of the junction unmatched. Study conclusions and caveats: Type 1 diabetes patients showed fewer insertions and more deletions at VDJ junctions. All four CD4+ subsets from Type 1 diabetes patients carried moderately but significantly shorter TCRB CDR3s.

The TCR sequence derives from a young man with type 1 diabetes. The V and J genes are TRBV9 and TRBJ2-4, with TRBD2 matching over 7 bases. The source material was naive CD4+ T cells from blood. CDR3 coding DNA: TGTGCCAGCACTAGCGGAGGAAGTAAAAACATTCAGTACTTC. Protein product: CASTSGGSKNIQYF. Filled out from reference TRBV9 and TRBJ2-4, the complete variable domain reads DSGVTQTPKHLITATGQRVTLRCSPRSGDLSVYWYQQSLDQGLQFLIQYYNGEERAKGNILERFSAQQFPDLHSELNLSSLELGDSALYFCASTSGGSKNIQYFGAGTRLSVL.